Shown below are 11 T cell receptor beta chains from a single sample sequenced in a study of blood T cell repertoires in COVID-19. Assay used: immunoSEQ multiplex PCR; TCRdb lists only in-frame clones, some missing. The sample holds under 300,000 clones; about 88% are singletons and the top ten take 2% to 2.5%. The sequencing input was peripheral blood. These receptor sequences come from a woman aged 40 to 55 who had recovered from COVID-19.

The CDR3 bases are TGTGCCAGCTCACAGAACCGGGACAGGGGACCCTCACCCCTCCACTTT. Amino acids: CASSQNRDRGPSPLHF. The V call is TRBV18, the J call TRBJ1-6, with 10 bases matching TRBD1. The CDR3 has 16 amino acids. V was pared by 4 bases and J by 10 bases, with 10 bases of the junction left unmatched. Per the germline V gene, CDR1 is KGHSH and CDR2 is LQKENI. The full variable domain, rest sourced from reference TRBV18 and TRBJ1-6, is NAGVMQNPRHLVRRRGQEARLRCSPMKGHSHVYWYRQLPEEGLKFMVYLQKENIIDESGMPKERFSAEFPKEGPSILRIQQVVRGDSAAYFCASSQNRDRGPSPLHFGNGTRLTVT.

The chain recombines TRBV10-3 with TRBJ1-2, with TRBD1 matching 9 bases. The CDR3 is 19 amino acids. Trimming took 7 bases from V and 3 from J; bases not matched to a gene: 21. The germline V gene encodes CDR1 ENHRY and CDR2 SYGVKD. The CDR3 loop reads CAITPFSGTGPFTDYGYTF. The CDR3 nucleotides read TGTGCCATCACTCCCTTCTCTGGGACAGGGCCCTTCACGGACTATGGCTACACCTTC.

This chain uses TRBV30 with TRBJ1-2, with TRBD1 matching 7 bases. Germline CDR1 GTSNPN, CDR2 SVGIG (reference sequence). Losses at the gene ends were 4 bases for V and 4 bases for J; bases not matched to a gene: 6. CDR3 size: 13 residues. The CDR3 spells CAWMGTAGYGYTF. The CDR3 DNA is TGTGCCTGGATGGGGACAGCAGGCTATGGCTACACCTTC.

V usage is TRBV7-2 and J usage is TRBJ1-1, with 7 bases fitting TRBD1. The germline V gene has CDR1 SGHTA and CDR2 FQGNSA. V shed 3 bases and J 5 bases; nucleotides not matched to a gene: 6. The CDR3 extends over 14 amino acids. CDR3 protein: CASSLNGGQTEAFF. The CDR3 DNA sequence: TGTGCCAGCAGCTTGAACGGGGGACAGACTGAAGCTTTCTTT.

The V gene is TRBV6-6, the J gene TRBJ1-2; maybe TRBD1 (5 bases). This CDR3 spans 15 amino acids. Germline values: CDR1 MNHNY, CDR2 SVGAGI (reference sequence). The V end was cut by 4 bases, the J end by 8 bases, with 20 bases between. The CDR3 nucleotides read TGTGCCAGCAGTTTCATAGGGGCCCCCGGTAGGGGCTACACCTTC. Protein product: CASSFIGAPGRGYTF.

The V gene is TRBV13, the J gene TRBJ2-3; 13 nucleotides align to TRBD2. The CDR3 loop spans 16 amino acids. From germline, CDR1 is PRHDT and CDR2 FYEKMQ (reference sequence). Trimming took 4 bases from V and 1 from J; bases not matched to a gene: 2. DNA for the CDR3: TGTGCCAGCAGCTACGGACTAGCGGGAGGCACAGATACGCAGTATTTT. Translation gives CASSYGLAGGTDTQYF.

CDR3 protein: CASSLVGTGVSEQYF. DNA of the CDR3: TGTGCCAGCAGCTTAGTGGGGACAGGGGTTTCCGAGCAGTACTTC. This chain joins TRBV7-8 and TRBJ2-7, with TRBD1 matching 10 bases. With 1 base clipped from V and 6 bases from J, the junction kept 6 bases outside the gene matches. The CDR3 has 15 residues. Germline CDR1 and CDR2: SGHVS and FQNEAQ.

The chain carries TRBV29-1 and TRBJ2-2, with 9 positions matching TRBD1. Trimming removed 7 bases from V and 6 bases from J; junction bases left unmatched: 9. Germline CDR1 and CDR2: SQVTM and ANQGSEA. The CDR3 totals 14 residues. The CDR3 loop is CSARGRQGAGELFF. For the CDR3, the DNA is TGCAGCGCCCGAGGCCGACAGGGGGCCGGGGAGCTGTTTTTT.

V usage is TRBV27 and J usage is TRBJ2-7, with D possibly being TRBD1 (6 bases). Per germline, CDR1 MNHEY and CDR2 SMNVEV (reference sequence). The ends were cut back, 0 bases at V and 11 bases at J, with 14 bases in the middle. This CDR3 spans 13 amino acids. The CDR3 spells CASSLSNGHREYF. DNA for the CDR3: TGTGCCAGCAGTTTATCGAACGGCCACAGGGAGTACTTC.

This clone has just one count. The J gene is TRBJ2-5, the V gene TRBV5-1; D is possibly TRBD2 (6 bases). The germline CDR1 and CDR2 sequences are SGHRS and YFSETQ. Trimming pared 4 bases from V and 7 bases from J, leaving 17 bases between. The CDR3 runs to 14 residues. CDR3 residues: CASSEGLPEGTQYF. CDR3 nucleotide sequence: TGCGCCAGCAGCGAGGGACTCCCGGAGGGGACCCAGTACTTC. The full variable domain, rest sourced from reference TRBV5-1 and TRBJ2-5, is KAGVTQTPRYLIKTRGQQVTLSCSPISGHRSVSWYQQTPGQGLQFLFEYFSETQRNKGNFPGRFSGRQFSNSRSEMNVSTLELGDSALYLCASSEGLPEGTQYFGPGTRLLVL.

In its sample, this clone was seen once. As DNA, the CDR3 is TGTGCCAGCAGCTTAGGGGGGGCTAGCGGCCCCTACGAGCAGTACTTC. Protein product: CASSLGGASGPYEQYF. V usage is TRBV7-2 and J usage is TRBJ2-7; tentatively, D is TRBD2 (7 bases). V lost 1 base to trimming and J lost 2 bases, with 15 bases between them. The V gene's germline CDR1 is SGHTA and CDR2 FQGNSA. This CDR3 spans 16 amino acids.